This section outlines one T cell receptor (beta chain) sequence together with its context. Its antigen is still unknown. Per-base qualities were not stored, and no clone one base away is much larger. The data stem from a study of identical twins (dated by TCRdb to about 2016). In the study overall: The study deep-sequenced TCR alpha and beta repertoires from monozygotic twins, unrelated adults of various ages and cord blood to test whether fetal clonotypes persist. To rule out contamination, replicate twin experiments were performed at different times with different library preparation protocols. The study at large found these results: The excess sharing between twins in beta out-of-frame sequences was weaker because fewer shared sequences reduced the signal-to-noise ratio. Out-of-frame TCR alpha sequences shared between twins showed an excess of low generation-probability sequences compared with coincidental sharing between unrelated individuals. Because the same donors could not be followed over many years, the conclusions relied on cross-sectional statistical analysis. Abundant cord blood beta clonotypes had fewer insertions, young adult naive repertoires showed a similar but weaker trend, and memory repertoires showed no such trend. Zero-insertion analyses could be partly confounded by invariant T cells such as MAIT and iNKT, although diverse VJ usage argued against such confounding for most clonotypes. Out-of-frame TCR alpha sharing in monozygotic twins was systematically underestimated by recombination models, whereas sharing between unrelated individuals was in agreement with the recombination models.

The CDR3 contains 18 residues, cysteine and phenylalanine counted. Just CDR3 DNA is preserved here, 54 bases in frame from base 1. CDR1 and CDR2, per the germline V gene, are KGHSH and LQKENI. Trimming accounts for 1 base at V and 0 bases at J, while the number of junction bases matched to no gene is 10. All donors were healthy Caucasians. Three pairs of female monozygotic twins, all aged roughly 18 to 30 years, made up the twin cohort. The RNA used for TCR libraries was isolated from peripheral blood mononuclear cells. The protocol used for the library was 5' RACE. Sequencing took place on an Illumina HiSeq 2000. Template switching introduced a universal primer binding site; the final cDNA contained a unique molecular identifier, enabling accurate counting of TCR cDNA molecules. First-strand cDNA for TCR alpha and beta chains was synthesized from specific primers in the conserved constant-segment region. To control for contamination, every cDNA library was double barcoded, receiving both a SMART-Mk sample barcode and Illumina barcodes. TruSeq adapter sequences along with Illumina sample barcodes were introduced in two successive PCR steps. The Illumina HiSeq platform was used with custom primers to sequence TCR alpha and beta cDNA libraries. Processing in the source paper ran as follows. Unique molecular identifiers were extracted from raw reads with MiGEC, and CDR3 positions were determined with MiXCR. For each individual, recombination models were inferred using an EM algorithm with the repgenHMM and IGoR tools. The tcR package in R was used for shared clonotype analysis, with sharing normalized by the product of cloneset sizes. Out-of-frame nonproductive sequences were analyzed to study raw recombination free of thymic and clonal selection effects. Starting from the raw public reads, TCRdb applied fastp trimming at Q25, assembled clones with MiXCR and retained in-frame beta chains. Rows matching on CDR3 protein sequence are summarized as one entry with the most common DNA and genes. What appears here as the V and J calls and clone size reflects TCRdb's work, not the paper's. This sample has approximately 600,000 distinct CDR3 sequences in its table, and 9.5% to 10% of those were observed once. The ten largest account for approximately 3% of the sample.

Another study also made use of these data, one on yellow fever vaccine responses in identical twins. Looking at the second paper: The T cell response to vaccination in identical twins was reported by the authors to appear partly convergent and partly personalized. In identical twins, the study followed T cell clones that responded to the vaccine with precision.

This TCR came from a woman aged 18 to 35 in good health. This chain joins TRBV18 to TRBJ2-7; 9 bases in the middle match TRBD2. The material sequenced was PBMCs. For the CDR3, the sequence is CASSPRPPSSGISYEQYF. The DNA sequence is TGTGCCAGCTCACCACGGCCACCATCTAGCGGGATCTCCTACGAGCAGTACTTC.